The present T cell receptor (beta chain) was sequenced within a study of PD-L1 blockade in urothelial cancer. Here immunoSEQ multiplex PCR was the method, and the copy in TCRdb shows in-frame clones only, minus some. The repertoire holds tens of thousands of clones, with over 70% as singletons. For each patient, 1 to 8 samples were obtained, pretreatment and on-treatment. This CDR3 spans 14 amino acids. Trimming took 0 bases from V and 3 from J, leaving 9 bases between them. Germline V gene sequence: CDR1 KGHSH, CDR2 LQKENI. The specimen was PBMCs, collected around atezolizumab (anti-PD-L1) treatment. The origin of this receptor is a man aged 65-85 years with urothelial cancer. The chain is built from TRBV18 and TRBJ2-7; no clear D gene. The CDR3 coding sequence is TGTGCCAGCTCACCACCGGTAGGAGTCTACGAGCAGTACTTC. This translates into CASSPPVGVYEQYF.